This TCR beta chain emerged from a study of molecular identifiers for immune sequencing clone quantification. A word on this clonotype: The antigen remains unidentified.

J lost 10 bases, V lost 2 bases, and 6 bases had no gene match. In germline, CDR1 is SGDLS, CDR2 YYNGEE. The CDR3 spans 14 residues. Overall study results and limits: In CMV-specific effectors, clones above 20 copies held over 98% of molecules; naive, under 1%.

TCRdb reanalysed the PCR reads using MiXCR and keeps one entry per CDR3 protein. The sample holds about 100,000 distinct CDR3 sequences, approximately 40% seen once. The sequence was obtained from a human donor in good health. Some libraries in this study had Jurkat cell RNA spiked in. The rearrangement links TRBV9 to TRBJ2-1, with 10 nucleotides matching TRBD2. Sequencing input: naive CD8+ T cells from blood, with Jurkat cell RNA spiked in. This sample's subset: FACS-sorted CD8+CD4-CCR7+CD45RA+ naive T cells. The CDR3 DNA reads TGTGCCAGCAGCGTTGTAGCGGGGGGTAGAGAGCAGTTCTTC. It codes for CASSVVAGGREQFF.